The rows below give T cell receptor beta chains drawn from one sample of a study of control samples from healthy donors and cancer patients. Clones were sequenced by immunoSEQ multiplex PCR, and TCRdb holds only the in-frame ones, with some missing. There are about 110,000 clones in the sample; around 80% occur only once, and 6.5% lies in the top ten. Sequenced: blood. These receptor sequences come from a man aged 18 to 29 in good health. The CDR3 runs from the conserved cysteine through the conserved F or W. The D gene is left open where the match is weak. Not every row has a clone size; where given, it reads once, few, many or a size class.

CDR3 DNA: TGTGCCATCGGAACGAACACTGAAGCTTTCTTT
CDR3 protein: CAIGTNTEAFF
clone size: .
D gene: .
CDR3 length: 11
J gene: TRBJ1-1
V gene: TRBV10-3

CDR3 DNA: TGTGCCAGCCGCCTAACAGGGGCTACTGAAGCTTTCTTT
CDR3 protein: CASRLTGATEAFF
clone size: .
D gene: TRBD1
CDR3 length: 13
J gene: TRBJ1-1
V gene: TRBV5-8

CDR3 DNA: TGTGCTAGTACGAGGGTAGGTTACACAGATACGCAGTATTTT
CDR3 protein: CASTRVGYTDTQYF
clone size: .
D gene: .
CDR3 length: 14
J gene: TRBJ2-3
V gene: TRBV12-5

CDR3 DNA: TGTGCCAGTAGTTACAGGGAAGGGGTCACTGAAGCTTTCTTT
CDR3 protein: CASSYREGVTEAFF
clone size: .
D gene: .
CDR3 length: 14
J gene: TRBJ1-1
V gene: TRBV19

CDR3 DNA: TGTGCCCGCAGCTCAGGGGGGGGCTGCGCCGGGGAGCTGTTTTTT
CDR3 protein: CARSSGGGCAGELFF
clone size: .
D gene: .
CDR3 length: 15
J gene: TRBJ2-2
V gene: TRBV14

CDR3 DNA: TGCAGCGTTGAAACAGGGACCATTATGAACACCGGGGAGCTGTTTTTT
CDR3 protein: CSVETGTIMNTGELFF
clone size: .
D gene: .
CDR3 length: 16
J gene: TRBJ2-2
V gene: TRBV29-1

CDR3 DNA: TGTGCCAGCAGTGGGGACTTCCAAGAGACCCAGTACTTC
CDR3 protein: CASSGDFQETQYF
clone size: .
D gene: .
CDR3 length: 13
J gene: TRBJ2-5
V gene: TRBV2

CDR3 DNA: TGTGCCAGCAGTCGACGGGCTCCGGGACAGGGGGGTCTTAAGGCCTACAATGAGCAGTTCTTC
CDR3 protein: CASSRRAPGQGGLKAYNEQFF
clone size: .
D gene: TRBD1
CDR3 length: 21
J gene: TRBJ2-1
V gene: TRBV27

CDR3 DNA: TGTGCCAGCAGCTTAGAAGGGACCGCGGGGACGCAGTATTTT
CDR3 protein: CASSLEGTAGTQYF
clone size: .
D gene: .
CDR3 length: 14
J gene: TRBJ2-3
V gene: TRBV7-2

CDR3 DNA: TGTGCCAGCAGTTCGTACGCGGACAGATCTAACTATGGCTACACCTTC
CDR3 protein: CASSSYADRSNYGYTF
clone size: .
D gene: .
CDR3 length: 16
J gene: TRBJ1-2
V gene: TRBV28

CDR3 DNA: TGTGCCAGCGGGGGAGGGGGGGCGCACGCTGGCACCGGGGAGCTGTTTTTT
CDR3 protein: CASGGGGAHAGTGELFF
clone size: .
D gene: .
CDR3 length: 17
J gene: TRBJ2-2
V gene: TRBV7-2

CDR3 DNA: TGTGCCTCTCAGACTCAAGAGGCAACTAATGAAAAACTGTTTTTT
CDR3 protein: CASQTQEATNEKLFF
clone size: .
D gene: .
CDR3 length: 15
J gene: TRBJ1-4
V gene: TRBV28

CDR3 DNA: TGTGCCAGTAGTAGGGGTCTAAATGCACCATCTGGGGCCAACGTCCTGACTTTC
CDR3 protein: CASSRGLNAPSGANVLTF
clone size: .
D gene: .
CDR3 length: 18
J gene: TRBJ2-6
V gene: TRBV19

CDR3 DNA: TGTGCCAGCAGCGCCGAGACAGGGTTACCGGGTGAGACCCAGTACTTC
CDR3 protein: CASSAETGLPGETQYF
clone size: few
D gene: TRBD1
CDR3 length: 16
J gene: TRBJ2-5
V gene: TRBV9

CDR3 DNA: TGTGCCAGCAGCCTCGGACCGACGACGACTCAGCCCCAGCATTTT
CDR3 protein: CASSLGPTTTQPQHF
clone size: .
D gene: .
CDR3 length: 15
J gene: TRBJ1-5
V gene: TRBV9

CDR3 DNA: TGTGCCAGCAGTCGGAACGGGGGGAACACTGAAGCTTTCTTT
CDR3 protein: CASSRNGGNTEAFF
clone size: .
D gene: .
CDR3 length: 14
J gene: TRBJ1-1
V gene: TRBV27

CDR3 DNA: TGTGCCACCCTCGGGACTCCCCCGGCCAAAAACATTCAGTACTTC
CDR3 protein: CATLGTPPAKNIQYF
clone size: .
D gene: .
CDR3 length: 15
J gene: TRBJ2-4
V gene: TRBV2

CDR3 DNA: TGCGCCAGCAGCCCCGCGACACTGAGCTCTGGAAACACCATATATTTT
CDR3 protein: CASSPATLSSGNTIYF
clone size: .
D gene: .
CDR3 length: 16
J gene: TRBJ1-3
V gene: TRBV4-1

CDR3 DNA: TGTGCCAGCAGTGAGCGGGACATTGATAATTCACCCCTCCACTTT
CDR3 protein: CASSERDIDNSPLHF
clone size: .
D gene: .
CDR3 length: 15
J gene: TRBJ1-6
V gene: TRBV28

CDR3 DNA: TGTGCCAGCAGCCAAACGGGGGCAGTGGGAGGCTACACCTTC
CDR3 protein: CASSQTGAVGGYTF
clone size: .
D gene: .
CDR3 length: 14
J gene: TRBJ1-2
V gene: TRBV3-1/TRBV3-2

CDR3 DNA: TGTGCCAGCAGCGGACTAGCGGGGGACCAAGAGACCCAGTACTTC
CDR3 protein: CASSGLAGDQETQYF
clone size: .
D gene: TRBD2
CDR3 length: 15
J gene: TRBJ2-5
V gene: TRBV27

CDR3 DNA: TGTGCCAGCAGTTCCGACACCTCCTACGAGCAGTACTTC
CDR3 protein: CASSSDTSYEQYF
clone size: .
D gene: .
CDR3 length: 13
J gene: TRBJ2-7
V gene: TRBV6-5

CDR3 DNA: TGTGCCAGCAGCTACACAGGGCCTAATGAAAAACTGTTTTTT
CDR3 protein: CASSYTGPNEKLFF
clone size: few
D gene: .
CDR3 length: 14
J gene: TRBJ1-4
V gene: TRBV7-2

CDR3 DNA: TGTGCCAGCAGCAAAGGGCAGGGAGTTAATGAAAAACTGTTTTTT
CDR3 protein: CASSKGQGVNEKLFF
clone size: .
D gene: .
CDR3 length: 15
J gene: TRBJ1-4
V gene: TRBV21-1

CDR3 DNA: TGTGCCAGTAGCGGGCTTAGCGGGGGGGCGGAGACCCAGTACTTC
CDR3 protein: CASSGLSGGAETQYF
clone size: .
D gene: TRBD2
CDR3 length: 15
J gene: TRBJ2-5
V gene: TRBV19

CDR3 DNA: TGTGCCAGCAGCCCAGGGGCAGGGCCCCCCAATGAGCAGTTCTTC
CDR3 protein: CASSPGAGPPNEQFF
clone size: few
D gene: .
CDR3 length: 15
J gene: TRBJ2-1
V gene: TRBV7-2

CDR3 DNA: TGTGCCAGCAGCTTGGTGAGGCTAGCGGGGGGGCAGGAGCAGTTCTTC
CDR3 protein: CASSLVRLAGGQEQFF
clone size: .
D gene: TRBD2
CDR3 length: 16
J gene: TRBJ2-1
V gene: TRBV5-4

CDR3 DNA: TGTGCCAGCAGTTTATTTCGGGGGTACGGATCACCCCTCCACTTT
CDR3 protein: CASSLFRGYGSPLHF
clone size: many
D gene: .
CDR3 length: 15
J gene: TRBJ1-6
V gene: TRBV27

CDR3 DNA: TGTGCCAGCAGCTTGCTGGCTAGCGGGGCCCGGTACAATGAGCAGTTCTTC
CDR3 protein: CASSLLASGARYNEQFF
clone size: .
D gene: TRBD2
CDR3 length: 17
J gene: TRBJ2-1
V gene: TRBV5-6

CDR3 DNA: TGTGCCAGCAGCCCACAAGGAACCATGAACACTGAAGCTTTCTTT
CDR3 protein: CASSPQGTMNTEAFF
clone size: .
D gene: .
CDR3 length: 15
J gene: TRBJ1-1
V gene: TRBV3-1/TRBV3-2

CDR3 DNA: TGCGCCAGCAGCTTGGGCACCCTAGCGGGGGTTCAAGAGACCCAGTACTTC
CDR3 protein: CASSLGTLAGVQETQYF
clone size: .
D gene: TRBD2
CDR3 length: 17
J gene: TRBJ2-5
V gene: TRBV5-1

CDR3 DNA: TGCAGCGTTGATGGGGGAAGTTTGGAGACCCAGTACTTC
CDR3 protein: CSVDGGSLETQYF
clone size: .
D gene: .
CDR3 length: 13
J gene: TRBJ2-5
V gene: TRBV29-1

CDR3 DNA: TGTGCCAGCAGCCTCAGGGATAAAAAAACTGAAGCTTTCTTT
CDR3 protein: CASSLRDKKTEAFF
clone size: .
D gene: .
CDR3 length: 14
J gene: TRBJ1-1
V gene: TRBV5-4

CDR3 DNA: TGTGCCATCAGCCCCGGGACACCTAGGACCACAGATACGCAGTATTTT
CDR3 protein: CAISPGTPRTTDTQYF
clone size: .
D gene: .
CDR3 length: 16
J gene: TRBJ2-3
V gene: TRBV10-3

CDR3 DNA: TGTGCCAGCTTAGATTACACTGAAGCTTTCTTT
CDR3 protein: CASLDYTEAFF
clone size: .
D gene: .
CDR3 length: 11
J gene: TRBJ1-1
V gene: TRBV6-5

CDR3 DNA: TGTGCCAGCAGTCCCGGAACCTACGAGCAGTACTTC
CDR3 protein: CASSPGTYEQYF
clone size: .
D gene: .
CDR3 length: 12
J gene: TRBJ2-7
V gene: TRBV6-2/TRBV6-3

CDR3 DNA: TGTGCCAGCAGCACCAGACAGGCCCCCAACACCATATATTTT
CDR3 protein: CASSTRQAPNTIYF
clone size: .
D gene: .
CDR3 length: 14
J gene: TRBJ1-3
V gene: TRBV7-9

CDR3 DNA: TGCGCCAGCAGCGAGAACGCCTATAATGAAAAACTGTTTTTT
CDR3 protein: CASSENAYNEKLFF
clone size: few
D gene: .
CDR3 length: 14
J gene: TRBJ1-4
V gene: TRBV5-1

CDR3 DNA: TGTGCCAGTAGTCCAGGGGGCCTTGTTGAAAAACTGTTTTTT
CDR3 protein: CASSPGGLVEKLFF
clone size: few
D gene: TRBD1
CDR3 length: 14
J gene: TRBJ1-4
V gene: TRBV19

CDR3 DNA: TGCGCCAGCAGCCAAGCGAGACTAGGGTCCTACGAGCAGTACTTC
CDR3 protein: CASSQARLGSYEQYF
clone size: .
D gene: .
CDR3 length: 15
J gene: TRBJ2-7
V gene: TRBV4-3

CDR3 DNA: TGCGCCAGCAGTCAGGACACTAGCGGGGGACACACTAGCACAGATACGCAGTATTTT
CDR3 protein: CASSQDTSGGHTSTDTQYF
clone size: .
D gene: TRBD2
CDR3 length: 19
J gene: TRBJ2-3
V gene: TRBV23-1

CDR3 DNA: TGTGCCAGCAGCAGACCGGGACTCCTCACCGGGGAGCTGTTTTTT
CDR3 protein: CASSRPGLLTGELFF
clone size: .
D gene: .
CDR3 length: 15
J gene: TRBJ2-2
V gene: TRBV7-9

CDR3 DNA: TGTGCCAGCAGTTTACGTGGGACTGAAGCTTTCTTT
CDR3 protein: CASSLRGTEAFF
clone size: few
D gene: .
CDR3 length: 12
J gene: TRBJ1-1
V gene: TRBV12-3/TRBV12-4

CDR3 DNA: TGTGCCAGCGGCAACGCAGGTGGGGCCAACGTCCTGACTTTC
CDR3 protein: CASGNAGGANVLTF
clone size: .
D gene: .
CDR3 length: 14
J gene: TRBJ2-6
V gene: TRBV7-9

CDR3 DNA: TGTGCCAGCAGTTTAATCCAGGGGGCAGATGAAAAACTGTTTTTT
CDR3 protein: CASSLIQGADEKLFF
clone size: .
D gene: TRBD1
CDR3 length: 15
J gene: TRBJ1-4
V gene: TRBV27

CDR3 DNA: TGTGCCAGCAGTCGCTTGCGGGGGCAGCCCCAGCATTTT
CDR3 protein: CASSRLRGQPQHF
clone size: .
D gene: .
CDR3 length: 13
J gene: TRBJ1-5
V gene: TRBV6-2/TRBV6-3

CDR3 DNA: TGCGCCAGCAGCTTGGGACAGGAATGGGTGAACACTGAAGCTTTCTTT
CDR3 protein: CASSLGQEWVNTEAFF
clone size: .
D gene: .
CDR3 length: 16
J gene: TRBJ1-1
V gene: TRBV5-1

CDR3 DNA: TGCAGCGCCGGGACAGGGGATTATGGCTACACCTTC
CDR3 protein: CSAGTGDYGYTF
clone size: .
D gene: TRBD1
CDR3 length: 12
J gene: TRBJ1-2
V gene: TRBV29-1

CDR3 DNA: TGTGCCAGCAGCTCGGGGACTAGCGGATTTGATGGGTTTTACGAGCAGTACTTC
CDR3 protein: CASSSGTSGFDGFYEQYF
clone size: .
D gene: TRBD2
CDR3 length: 18
J gene: TRBJ2-7
V gene: TRBV5-4

CDR3 DNA: TGTGCCAGCAGCTTCCGGGGGGCTTCCTACGAGCAGTACTTC
CDR3 protein: CASSFRGASYEQYF
clone size: once
D gene: .
CDR3 length: 14
J gene: TRBJ2-7
V gene: TRBV7-2

CDR3 DNA: TGTGCCAGCAGCGTAGGGGTCCCTAGCTCTGGAAACACCATATATTTT
CDR3 protein: CASSVGVPSSGNTIYF
clone size: .
D gene: .
CDR3 length: 16
J gene: TRBJ1-3
V gene: TRBV9